The 20 T cell receptor beta chains presented below share a single source sample, sequenced in a study of technical replicates of blood from a handful of donors. Assay: immunoSEQ multiplex PCR; the TCRdb copy retains only in-frame clones and omits some. The sample includes about 95,000 clones, roughly 95% of them seen just once. The sequencing input was T cells isolated from PBMCs. The receptors originated from a human donor in good health.

The chain employs TRBV7-6 and TRBJ2-7; 9 bases fit TRBD2. The V gene's germline CDR1 is SGHVS and CDR2 FNYEAQ. The junction had 7 bases not matched to a gene; V was cut back by 4 bases and J by 6 bases. The CDR3 spans 14 residues. This CDR3 reads CASSSLAGQSEQYF. CDR3 DNA: TGTGCCAGCAGCTCCCTAGCGGGACAAAGCGAGCAGTACTTC.

The V gene is TRBV29-1, the J gene TRBJ2-1; TRBD1 aligns across 8 bases. The CDR3 is made up of 13 amino acids. CDR1 and CDR2 from the germline V gene are SQVTM and ANQGSEA. V gave up 4 bases and J gave up 7 bases; unmatched junction bases: 6. The CDR3 is CSVAQGAQNEQFF. The CDR3 nucleotides are TGCAGCGTTGCCCAGGGGGCGCAGAATGAGCAGTTCTTC.

The chain links TRBV19 to TRBJ1-5; D is uncertain. This CDR3 is built from 15 residues. V lost 3 bases and J lost 0, with 9 bases in between. Germline CDR1 reads LNHDA; CDR2 reads SQIVND (reference sequence). CDR3 region: CASSMGRYSNQPQHF. CDR3 coding DNA: TGTGCCAGTAGTATGGGGAGGTATAGCAATCAGCCCCAGCATTTT.

Of note for this clone: Mismatch with germline at one junction end may stem from a read error. The rearrangement joins TRBV18 to TRBJ1-5; D unresolved. The germline V gene encodes CDR1 KGHSH and CDR2 LQKENI. The CDR3 sequence is 13 residues long. In DNA form, the CDR3 reads TGTGCCAGCTCACCATTCCGGAATCAGGCCCAGCATTTT. Translating it yields CASSPFRNQAQHF.

This sequence joins TRBV11-2 and TRBJ1-2; maybe TRBD1 (5 bases). The CDR3 spans 14 residues. With 5 bases removed from V and 4 bases from J, the gap between germline ends came to 14 bases. CDR1 and CDR2 (germline): SGHAT, FQNNGV. CDR3 DNA sequence: TGTGCCAGCAGCCTATCAACAGGATTCTATGGCTACACCTTC. Protein: CASSLSTGFYGYTF.

The rearrangement links TRBV6-5 to TRBJ1-1; 8 bases agree with TRBD1. Per germline, CDR1 MNHEY and CDR2 SVGAGI. This CDR3 is 16 amino acids long. J was trimmed by 2 bases and V by 2 bases; bases with no gene match: 7. The CDR3 DNA is TGTGCCAGCAGTTACGACTGGACAGGGCTTAACACTGAAGCTTTCTTT. The encoded protein is CASSYDWTGLNTEAFF.

The J gene is TRBJ1-5, the V gene TRBV19; the D gene is possibly TRBD1 (6 bases). The CDR3 loop spans 16 amino acids. Germline V gene sequence: CDR1 LNHDA, CDR2 SQIVND (reference sequence). Trimming stripped 6 bases from V and 7 bases from J, with 22 bases between. For the CDR3, the DNA is TGTGCCAGTAGCACAACCTTCTTACAGGGTCGACAGCCCCAGCATTTT. The encoded protein is CASSTTFLQGRQPQHF.

This clone was observed once. The chain uses TRBV7-9 and TRBJ1-1; tentatively, D is TRBD1 (5 bases). The CDR3 is 12 amino acids. Looked up from germline, CDR1 is SEHNR and CDR2 is FQNEAQ (reference sequence). The V gene lost 10 bases and the J gene lost 5 bases, with 14 bases spanning the gap. The CDR3 loop reads CATKPGGTEAFF. CDR3 DNA: TGTGCCACTAAGCCCGGGGGGACTGAAGCTTTCTTT.

This rearrangement joins TRBV13 to TRBJ2-7; 10 bases map to TRBD1. Germline-derived CDR1 and CDR2 are PRHDT and FYEKMQ (reference sequence). The CDR3 spans 15 residues. The V gene end was trimmed by 4 bases and the J gene end by 2 bases; junction bases not matched to a gene: 5. This chain's CDR3 is CASSSGTGAAYEQYF. Written as DNA, the CDR3 is TGTGCCAGCAGCTCAGGGACAGGGGCGGCCTACGAGCAGTACTTC.

V usage is TRBV9 and J usage is TRBJ2-5, with 12 bases aligning to TRBD2. After removal of 4 bases from V and 5 bases from J, the junction contained 9 bases not matched to a gene. The CDR3 extends over 16 amino acids. CDR1 and CDR2 from the germline V gene are SGDLS and YYNGEE. The CDR3 here is CASSPRLAGEGETQYF. The CDR3 DNA sequence: TGTGCCAGCAGCCCAAGACTAGCGGGAGAAGGGGAGACCCAGTACTTC.

This clone was seen a handful of times. DNA of the CDR3: TGTGCCAGCAGCAGCAGCGGGACGAGCACAGATACGCAGTATTTT. Protein product: CASSSSGTSTDTQYF. This sequence joins TRBV7-2 and TRBJ2-3, with 7 nucleotides matching TRBD2. Germline CDR1 and CDR2: SGHTA and FQGNSA. The V gene end was trimmed by 5 bases and the J gene end by 0 bases; junction bases not matched to a gene: 5. The CDR3 loop spans 15 amino acids.

Only a few counts were recorded for this clone. The chain combines TRBV27 with TRBJ1-5; D is undetermined. Trimming pared 6 bases from V and 3 bases from J, leaving 9 bases between. CDR1 is MNHEY, CDR2 SMNVEV, per germline (reference sequence). This CDR3 contains 13 residues. The CDR3 bases are TGTGCCAGCAGCCGGGTACTCAATCAGCCCCAGCATTTT. Protein sequence: CASSRVLNQPQHF.

The J gene is TRBJ2-3, the V gene TRBV5-1; 8 bases map to TRBD2. This CDR3 is 18 amino acids long. V lost 2 bases and J lost 2; bases outside the gene matches: 13. Germline assignment: CDR1 SGHRS and CDR2 YFSETQ. Written as DNA, the CDR3 is TGCGCCAGCAGCTTAGTAGCGGGGACACTTGCCACCACAGATACGCAGTATTTT. Translating gives CASSLVAGTLATTDTQYF. Filled out from reference TRBV5-1 and TRBJ2-3, the complete variable domain reads KAGVTQTPRYLIKTRGQQVTLSCSPISGHRSVSWYQQTPGQGLQFLFEYFSETQRNKGNFPGRFSGRQFSNSRSEMNVSTLELGDSALYLCASSLVAGTLATTDTQYFGPGTRLTVL.

This clone was counted only a few times. V is TRBV29-1 and J is TRBJ1-1; D not certain. CDR1 is SQVTM and CDR2 is ANQGSEA in the germline V gene. Trimming cost V 4 bases and J 1 base, with 4 bases left between them. CDR3 size: 11 residues. The CDR3 DNA reads TGCAGCGTTGTCGGGAACACTGAAGCTTTCTTT. Encoded protein: CSVVGNTEAFF. Combining the CDR3 with reference TRBV29-1 and TRBJ1-1 gives the whole variable domain SAVISQKPSRDICQRGTSLTIQCQVDSQVTMMFWYRQQPGQSLTLIATANQGSEATYESGFVIDKFPISRPNLTFSTLTVSNMSPEDSSIYLCSVVGNTEAFFGQGTRLTVV.

The chain combines TRBV27 with TRBJ1-1; D might be TRBD1 (6 bases). The CDR3 runs to 14 residues. V gave up 2 bases and J gave up 1 base, with 8 bases separating them. The V gene's germline CDR1 is MNHEY and CDR2 SMNVEV (reference sequence). The CDR3 DNA is TGTGCCAGCAGTTTACGACAGGCGAACACTGAAGCTTTCTTT. It yields the protein CASSLRQANTEAFF.

J is TRBJ1-1 and V is TRBV18; 7 positions match TRBD1. The germline V gene encodes CDR1 KGHSH and CDR2 LQKENI. Losses at the gene ends were 5 bases for V and 1 base for J; bases not matched to a gene: 7. There are 15 residues in the CDR3. As DNA, the CDR3 is TGTGCCAGCTCAAGAACAGGGACAGCGAACACTGAAGCTTTCTTT. It translates to CASSRTGTANTEAFF.

A single count supports this clone. The rearrangement links TRBV9 to TRBJ1-2; TRBD1 matches at 9 bases. Germline CDR1 reads SGDLS; CDR2 reads YYNGEE. V shed 1 base and J 6 bases; nucleotides not matched to a gene: 10. The CDR3 has 16 amino acids. CDR3 sequence: CASSVYGRTGDDGYTF. CDR3 nucleotide sequence: TGTGCCAGCAGCGTATATGGACGGACAGGGGATGATGGCTACACCTTC.

V usage is TRBV5-1 and J usage is TRBJ2-2; 9 bases are a match to TRBD1. The CDR3 has 17 amino acids. The trim removed 4 bases at V and 5 bases at J, leaving 12 bases unmatched. In germline, CDR1 is SGHRS, CDR2 YFSETQ. CDR3 DNA: TGCGCCAGCAGCCGAATAACCGGGACAGGGAGAACCGGGGAGCTGTTTTTT. This translates into CASSRITGTGRTGELFF. The full variable domain, completed using reference TRBV5-1 and TRBJ2-2, is KAGVTQTPRYLIKTRGQQVTLSCSPISGHRSVSWYQQTPGQGLQFLFEYFSETQRNKGNFPGRFSGRQFSNSRSEMNVSTLELGDSALYLCASSRITGTGRTGELFFGEGSRLTVL.

The chain is built from TRBV14 and TRBJ1-3, with D possibly being TRBD1 (5 bases). The CDR3 extends over 19 amino acids. V lost 0 bases and J 3 bases, leaving 21 bases between the germline ends. CDR1 and CDR2 from the germline V gene are SGHDN and FVKESK. CDR3 in DNA: TGTGCCAGCAGCCAAGATTCGGTCCGCCAGGGAAGTCTTGGAAACACCATATATTTT. The encoded protein is CASSQDSVRQGSLGNTIYF.

V usage is TRBV4-3 and J usage is TRBJ2-1; the D is unclear. The CDR3 runs to 15 residues. V lost 3 bases and J lost 6, with 15 bases in between. Germline V lookup: CDR1 LGHNA, CDR2 YSLEER. The CDR3 region has the DNA TGCGCCAGCAGCCAGCGGCGCCTTTTCCTCAATGAGCAGTTCTTC. Protein: CASSQRRLFLNEQFF.